This T cell receptor beta chain was recorded in a study of T-cell memory formation after mild COVID-19 (TCRdb year 2021). Broadly, across the study: TCR sequence clusters from the two donors were largely donor specific. Two young, previously healthy adult volunteers, one female and one male, were included in the cohort. T-cell clones expanding and contracting after mild COVID-19 in a couple of donors were tracked by longitudinal TCRalpha and TCRbeta repertoire sequencing.

Ficoll-Paque density gradient centrifugation was used to isolate PBMCs. Worth noting for this clonotype: Its antigen remains undetermined. Base-call qualities are not available, and no considerably larger clone is one nucleotide away.

From the cysteine through the phenylalanine, the CDR3 covers 16 amino acids. Only the CDR3 portion is preserved as DNA: 48 bases, with reading frame beginning at the first base. The junction carries 22 bases between V and J, which are trimmed by 4 bases and 6 bases respectively. CDR1 and CDR2 are read off the germline V gene (reference sequence) as SEHNR and FQNEAQ. The full study reports these points: Some responding clones were found in pre-infection memory, which suggests that pre-existing cross-reactive memory T cells took part in the SARS-CoV-2 response. Only two mild cases were covered by the study, and larger cohorts that include severe cases with pre-infection samples were considered necessary. Balanced CD4/CD8 phenotypes were observed for clones contracting from day 15 to 85, whereas a bias towards CD4+ was observed for a second wave of clones expanding from day 15 to 37. Contracting CD4+ clones were located mainly in the CM and EM memory subsets, whereas CD8+ clones were found to be enriched in EMRA. Whether the second-wave clones peaking on day 37 were SARS-CoV-2 specific was not confirmed.

The listed sequencing device is Illumina NovaSeq 6000. TCRalpha and TCRbeta cDNA libraries were built by 5'RACE with constant-segment primers, adding sample barcodes and unique molecular identifiers. RNA was extracted from every sample with Trizol reagent. Libraries were amplified in two PCR steps, with a second sample barcode and Illumina TruSeq adapters added in the second step. Sequencing of the libraries was done on an Illumina NovaSeq, producing 2 x 150 bp paired-end reads. The authors processed their data as follows. The reads were demultiplexed and collapsed into UMI-guided consensus sequences using migec v1.2.7. Using mixcr v2.1.11, UMI consensuses were aligned to TRA and TRB V and J templates and then assembled into clonotypes. Expanded or contracted clonotypes were those called significant by both edgeR and NoisET, with noise models trained on biological replicates. For edgeR calls, the thresholds were a false discovery rate-adjusted p below 0.01 and a log2 fold-change of 1. As an exploratory analysis of dynamics, PCA with hierarchical clustering was applied to max-normalized trajectories of the 1000 most abundant clonotypes. The CD4 or CD8 phenotype of responding clones was assigned using the separately sequenced CD4+ and CD8+ repertoires. The public reads were run again by TCRdb, first through fastp at Q25 and then through MiXCR, and only productive beta chains were kept. CDR3 protein sequences are deduplicated, and each keeps its most common genes and DNA. TCRdb's processing, not the authors' own work, is the source of the V and J calls. The sample profile shows approximately 300,000 distinct CDR3 sequences; approximately 16% of them were found once. In total, the top ten clones hold 20% to 25% of the sample.

The TCR was taken from a man in his late teens or twenties who had mild COVID-19 (a few samples of this study predate the infection). The sample titles of this study are shuffled in the database, so cell type and time point are left out; the donor was told from shared clones. Sequenced input: PBMCs or a T cell subset sorted from them (not recorded which). The chain was built from TRBV7-9 and TRBJ2-7; the D segment could be TRBD2, given 7 matching bases. CDR3 sequence: CASSSAGSRGLVEQYF. The base sequence is TGTGCCAGCAGCTCAGCGGGGAGTCGGGGGCTAGTCGAGCAGTACTTC.